The rows below give T cell receptor beta chains drawn from one sample of a study of siplizumab effects on memory and regulatory T cells. Sequenced by immunoSEQ multiplex PCR; TCRdb stores in-frame clones only, minus some. The sample consists of around 95,000 clones, 94% of them appearing once. The sequencing sample was made of non-Treg CD4+ T cells sorted from blood. Receptor source: a human donor in good health. Both conserved end residues are part of each CDR3. The D gene is left open where the match is weak. The size entry is marked missing in some rows and otherwise reads once, few, many or a size class.

j_call v_call clone_size d_call cdr3_nt cdr3_aa
TRBJ2-7 TRBV7-3 . . TGTGCCAGCGGGCGGGCCACCTCCTACGAGCAGTACTTC CASGRATSYEQYF
TRBJ1-5 TRBV2 . . TGTGCCAGCAGCGCCCCAAGGGCCGAGGGTCAGCCCCAGCATTTT CASSAPRAEGQPQHF
TRBJ1-1 TRBV7-3 . TRBD1 TGTGCCAGCAGCACCGGGACAGGACAGGAGGCTTTCTTT CASSTGTGQEAFF
TRBJ2-1 TRBV7-9 . . TGTGCCAGCAGCCTTACCACGACCGACGGAGAGCAGTTCTTC CASSLTTTDGEQFF
TRBJ1-2 TRBV5-1 . TRBD1 TGCGCCAGCAGCTTAGGGACAGGGACTAACTATGGCTACACCTTC CASSLGTGTNYGYTF
TRBJ2-5 TRBV29-1 . . TGCAGCGTTTATACGGACCGGGGGACCCAGTACTTC CSVYTDRGTQYF
TRBJ1-5 TRBV25-1 . TRBD1 TGTGCCAGCAGTGAATTAACAGGGGGCGAGGACAATCAGCCCCAGCATTTT CASSELTGGEDNQPQHF
TRBJ2-3 TRBV5-4 . TRBD2 TGTGCCAGCAGCTCCGGACTAGCGGGGGGCACAGATACGCAGTATTTT CASSSGLAGGTDTQYF
TRBJ1-1 TRBV7-8 . TRBD1 TGTGCCAGCAGCGGCGGGACAGGGGGCGGTACTGAAGCTTTCTTT CASSGGTGGGTEAFF
TRBJ1-4 TRBV10-2 many . TGCGCCAGCAGTGAGTCGAGGTTTCGTAATGAAAAACTGTTTTTT CASSESRFRNEKLFF
TRBJ2-5 TRBV10-2 . TRBD2 TGCGCCAGTGCTAGCGGGAGGTCAGAGACCCAGTACTTC CASASGRSETQYF
TRBJ2-7 TRBV5-1 . TRBD1 TGCGCCAGCAGCACCGGGACAGGGGGCGAGCAGTACTTC CASSTGTGGEQYF
TRBJ2-1 TRBV5-4 . TRBD1 TGTGCCAGCAGCTACGACAGGGTCTCCTACAATGAGCAGTTCTTC CASSYDRVSYNEQFF
TRBJ2-7 TRBV2 . . TGTGCCAGCCTCGTCCGGGCTAGCCTTTCTCTCGGAGAGCAGTACTTC CASLVRASLSLGEQYF
TRBJ2-3 TRBV15 once TRBD1 TGTGCCACCAGCATCCAGGGGGCGAAAACAGATACGCAGTATTTT CATSIQGAKTDTQYF
TRBJ2-7 TRBV19 . TRBD2 TGTGCCAGTAGTATACGAACTAGCGGGAGCGACGAGCAGTACTTC CASSIRTSGSDEQYF
TRBJ1-1 TRBV28 once TRBD1 TGTGCCAGCAGTCGACAGGGGAACACTGAAGCTTTCTTT CASSRQGNTEAFF
TRBJ2-1 TRBV5-8 . TRBD1 TGTGCCAGCAGAAAACAGGGGCCACTCATGGAGAATGAGCAGTTCTTC CASRKQGPLMENEQFF
TRBJ1-2 TRBV6-5 . . TGTGCCAGCAGTTACTCTGGCAGGTTCTATGGCTACACCTTC CASSYSGRFYGYTF
TRBJ2-2 TRBV7-9 . . TGTGCCAGCAGCAATTACACTCCCTACCCTACGAACACCGGGGAGCTGTTTTTT CASSNYTPYPTNTGELFF
TRBJ2-7 TRBV28 once . TGTGCCAGCAGTGAAACCTACGAGCAGTACTTC CASSETYEQYF
TRBJ2-7 TRBV4-1 . TRBD2 TGCGCCAGCAGCCAAGAACTAGCGGGAGGGCCGGGTTCCTACGAGCAGTACTTC CASSQELAGGPGSYEQYF
TRBJ2-7 TRBV6-5 . . TGTGCCAGCAGTCCCGTTCCCCGGAGCTCCTACGAGCAGTACTTC CASSPVPRSSYEQYF
TRBJ1-5 TRBV15 once TRBD1 TGTGCCACCGGGGGACAGGTTCGTACTAGCAATCAGCCCCAGCATTTT CATGGQVRTSNQPQHF
TRBJ2-1 TRBV11-2 once TRBD2 TGTGCCAGCAGCCTAAACGGACTAGCGGGACGCCTCTCCTACAATGAGCAGTTCTTC CASSLNGLAGRLSYNEQFF
TRBJ1-4 TRBV10-1 few . TGCGCCAGCAGCGGGGATCCCGATAATGAAAAACTGTTTTTT CASSGDPDNEKLFF
TRBJ1-2 TRBV30 . . TGTGCCTGGAGTTCCGGGAACTATGGCTACACCTTC CAWSSGNYGYTF
TRBJ2-7 TRBV5-4 . . TGTGCCAGCAGCTTGGGCGGGACGACCTACGAGCAGTACTTC CASSLGGTTYEQYF
TRBJ2-7 TRBV19 . . TGTGCCAGTCAAATAGGGGCCACAGAGACGAACGAGCAGTACTTC CASQIGATETNEQYF
TRBJ2-1 TRBV6-6 once TRBD2 TGTGCCAGCAGTTACTTTGGACTAGCGGGAGACAGTGAGCAGTTCTTC CASSYFGLAGDSEQFF
TRBJ1-3 TRBV9 . . TGTGCCAGCAGCGTAGATAGAGGGTTGAGGTCTGGAAACACCATATATTTT CASSVDRGLRSGNTIYF
TRBJ1-1 TRBV6-5 . TRBD1 TGTGCCAGCAGCCGGGGACAGGGTCACACTGAAGCTTTCTTT CASSRGQGHTEAFF
TRBJ2-7 TRBV5-4 . TRBD2 TGTGCCAGCAGCGCACCGGGACTAGCTCCCTACGAGCAGTACTTC CASSAPGLAPYEQYF
TRBJ2-2 TRBV5-1 . TRBD2 TGCGCCAGCAGCTTCCGACTAGCGGGGAACACCGGGGAGCTGTTTTTT CASSFRLAGNTGELFF
TRBJ2-2 TRBV15 . . TGTGCCACCAGCATCAACCGGGGGACCGGGGAGCTGTTTTTT CATSINRGTGELFF
TRBJ2-5 TRBV2 . TRBD2 TGTGCCAGCAACCTAGCGGGAGTTGGTGAGACCCAGTACTTC CASNLAGVGETQYF
TRBJ1-3 TRBV7-8 . TRBD1 TGTGCCAGCAGCTTAGCATCAGGGACAGTCTCTGGAAACACCATATATTTT CASSLASGTVSGNTIYF
TRBJ2-5 TRBV6-1 few . TGTGCCAGCAGCGCTCGTGAGACCCAGTACTTC CASSARETQYF
TRBJ2-7 TRBV18 . TRBD1 TGTGCCAGCTCCTGGACCGGACAGGGGGCGAACTCCTACGAGCAGTACTTC CASSWTGQGANSYEQYF
TRBJ1-2 TRBV6-5 . TRBD1 TGTGCCAGCAGTTCCACAGACAGGGGAGACTATGGCTACACCTTC CASSSTDRGDYGYTF
TRBJ1-1 TRBV28 . . TGTGCCAGCAGTTCCGAGCGCCGGGACATAGCTTTCTTT CASSSERRDIAFF
TRBJ2-7 TRBV6-5 . . TGTGCCAGCAGTTACCGGCAGGGAAGCCTCTACGAGCAGTACTTC CASSYRQGSLYEQYF
TRBJ1-3 TRBV7-2 . . TGTGCCAGCAGCCGCGACCACTCTGGAAACACCATATATTTT CASSRDHSGNTIYF
TRBJ1-1 TRBV2 . . TGTGCCAGCAGTGCCTTTAGGGAGGGCACTGAAGCTTTCTTT CASSAFREGTEAFF
TRBJ1-2 TRBV11-2 . TRBD1 TGTGCCAGCAGCCTTAGGACAGGCCCCTATGGCTACACCTTC CASSLRTGPYGYTF
TRBJ1-5 TRBV5-1 . . TGCGCCAGCAGCTTGTTAGGGGTTAGCAATCAGCCCCAGCATTTT CASSLLGVSNQPQHF
TRBJ2-7 TRBV7-8 . TRBD2 TGTGCCAGCAGCCCCCCCTTCCGGACTAGCGGACTCCGGGGGCAGTACTTC CASSPPFRTSGLRGQYF
TRBJ2-5 TRBV5-8 . TRBD1 TGTGCCAAAAAAAACAGGGGTCAAGAGACCCAGTACTTC CAKKNRGQETQYF
TRBJ1-5 TRBV28 . . TGTGCCAGTATGGTGGCGGGGAGCAATCAGCCCCAGCATTTT CASMVAGSNQPQHF
TRBJ1-1 TRBV30 . TRBD1 TGTGCCTGGAGTGGGGACAGGGGTGAAACTGAAGCTTTCTTT CAWSGDRGETEAFF
TRBJ2-5 TRBV5-1 . . TGCGCCAGCAGCTTTGGAGGGCGAGAGACCCAGTACTTC CASSFGGRETQYF
TRBJ2-5 TRBV19 . . TGTGCCAGTAGTATAGGAGTAGCTCAAGAGACCCAGTACTTC CASSIGVAQETQYF
TRBJ2-6 TRBV2 . TRBD1 TGTGCCAGTGGGAGACAGGGGGGTTCTGGGGCCAACGTCCTGACTTTC CASGRQGGSGANVLTF